Presented here are 25 T cell receptor beta chains from one specimen sequenced in a study of tumor-infiltrating lymphocytes in primary liver carcinoma (dated by TCRdb to the late 2010s). Data came from an Illumina HiSeq 2500. Starting from about 550 ng total RNA, TCRbeta-specific cDNA was produced by reverse transcription with a constant-region primer and ProtoScript II reverse transcriptase. Three nested multiplex PCR rounds, following a slightly modified ARM-PCR procedure, were used to build the TCRbeta libraries. Multiplex TRBV1-TRBV30 forward primers and a Cbeta reverse primer were used in the first two PCR rounds, each of which was run for roughly 9 cycles. Through fastp at Q25 and MiXCR, TCRdb rebuilt clones from the public reads, retaining in-frame beta chains. Each entry is one CDR3 protein sequence, shown with its most common DNA and genes. Within this sample are 70,000 to 85,000 distinct CDR3 sequences, with about 64% of them counted one time only. The top ten clones comprise roughly 13% of the sample.

Without any cell sorting, total RNA and DNA were co-extracted from roughly 18-30 mg of bulk tissue using the AllPrep DNA/RNA mini kit. The sequenced sample was liver tumor tissue from sampling region 4. What the cell subset or site label conveys for this sample: tumor region T4, right-lateral pole. All receptors derive from a woman between 55 and 75 years old with primary liver carcinoma and hepatitis B virus infection.

Many counts were recorded for this clonotype. The chain carries TRBV29-1 and TRBJ2-6; TRBD1 matches at 7 bases. Germline assignment: CDR1 SQVTM and CDR2 ANQGSEA. J was trimmed by 2 bases and V by 7 bases; bases with no gene match: 5. This CDR3 spans 14 amino acids. Here the CDR3 DNA reads TGCAGCGCCGTGACAGGGCCTGGGGCCAACGTCCTGACTTTC. This gives the protein CSAVTGPGANVLTF.

This clonotype has only a few counts. V and J are TRBV11-2 and TRBJ1-6; D gene uncertain. V lost 6 bases and J 10 bases, leaving 13 bases between the germline ends. Germline CDR1 SGHAT, CDR2 FQNNGV. The CDR3 extends over 13 amino acids. The CDR3 reads CASSIDPGSPLHF. CDR3 in DNA: TGTGCCAGCAGTATAGATCCGGGCTCACCCCTCCACTTT.

This clonotype was observed once. An end of the junction differs from the germline gene, which may be a read error. The chain carries TRBV11-2 and TRBJ2-1; D uncertain. CDR1 SGHAT and CDR2 FQNNGV come from the germline V gene. The CDR3 runs to 17 residues. In DNA, the CDR3 is TGTACCAGCAACTTAGATCAACAAGGTATAGTCTACAATGAGCAGTTCTTC. Protein product: CTSNLDQQGIVYNEQFF.

This clonotype showed up many times. The chain combines TRBV6-1 with TRBJ1-1, with 7 bases fitting TRBD1. V was pared by 3 bases and J by 6 bases, with 13 bases of the junction left unmatched. Germline CDR1 MNHNS, CDR2 SASEGT. The CDR3 is 16 residues long. DNA of the CDR3: TGTGCCAGCAGTGAGGGCACAGGGGATTCTCCCGCTGAAGCTTTCTTT. This gives the protein CASSEGTGDSPAEAFF.

This clonotype has only a few counts. The genes are TRBV9 and TRBJ1-2, with D perhaps TRBD1 (5 bases). CDR3 length: 14 amino acids. V shed 0 bases and J shed 5 bases, with 11 bases lying between them. The germline CDR1 and CDR2 sequences are SGDLS and YYNGEE. The CDR3 is CASSVAPGGYGYTF. DNA of the CDR3: TGTGCCAGCAGCGTAGCACCGGGGGGTTATGGCTACACCTTC.

Of note for this clonotype: A single base separates this from a much larger clone, so it may be a read error. The rearrangement joins TRBV5-1 to TRBJ2-1; D is unresolved. The germline V gene has CDR1 SGHRS and CDR2 YFSETQ. The CDR3 contains 14 residues. The chain's CDR3 is CANSLDWLNNEQFF. CDR3 sequence (DNA): TGCGCCAACAGCTTGGATTGGTTGAACAATGAGCAGTTCTTC. Variable domain in full (rest from reference TRBV5-1 and TRBJ2-1): KAGVTQTPRYLIKTRGQQVTLSCSPISGHRSVSWYQQTPGQGLQFLFEYFSETQRNKGNFPGRFSGRQFSNSRSEMNVSTLELGDSALYLCANSLDWLNNEQFFGPGTRLTVL.

The J gene is TRBJ2-5, the V gene TRBV6-1, with TRBD1 identical over 10 bases. V trimming: 10 bases; J trimming: 4 bases; junction bases outside the gene matches: 12. CDR3 size: 15 residues. Per the germline V gene, CDR1 is MNHNS and CDR2 is SASEGT. CDR3 sequence (DNA): TGTGCCAACGGTGAAGTGACAGGGGGCGTAGAGACCCAGTACTTC. As protein: CANGEVTGGVETQYF.

Turning to this clonotype: The junction does not match germline at one end; this may be a read error. The chain employs TRBV6-6 and TRBJ2-2, with TRBD2 identical over 7 bases. The CDR3 totals 20 residues. The germline gives CDR1 MNHNY, CDR2 SVGAGI (reference sequence). CDR3 residues: CASSYSRSRSGRANTGEPFF. The DNA of the CDR3 is TGTGCCAGCAGTTACTCGAGAAGTCGTAGCGGGCGAGCGAACACCGGGGAGCCGTTTTTT.

Points on this clonotype: This sequence may be a read error, since a much larger clone differs from it by one base. The chain recombines TRBV25-1 with TRBJ1-2, with D maybe TRBD1 (6 bases). The CDR3 runs to 13 residues. Germline CDR1 and CDR2: MGHDK and SYGVNS. The V end lost 7 bases, the J end lost 7 bases, and 16 bases lay between the germline ends. CDR3 sequence reads: CASNRGGSGGYTF. The CDR3 bases are TGTGCCAGCAATCGAGGGGGTTCAGGTGGCTACACCTTC.

This clonotype is termed large (0.1 to 1%). The chain employs TRBV11-2 and TRBJ2-3; the D gene is possibly TRBD1 (5 bases). Looked up from germline, CDR1 is SGHAT and CDR2 is FQNNGV. This CDR3 has 14 amino acids. V lost 5 bases, J lost 2 bases, and 11 bases lay in between. The CDR3 here is CASSMGLPTDTQYF. The CDR3, as DNA: TGTGCCAGCAGCATGGGGCTTCCCACAGATACGCAGTATTTT.

This clonotype is a singleton in its sample. The junction departs from the called germline gene at one end, perhaps through a read error. The rearrangement links TRBV6-1 to TRBJ1-1, with D uncertain. Germline CDR1 and CDR2: MNHNS and SASEGT. The CDR3 consists of 14 residues. The CDR3: CASRTGKENTEAFF. The DNA for the CDR3 is TGTGCCAGCAGGACCGGGAAGGAGAATACTGAAGCCTTCTTT.

Comment on this clonotype: One end of the junction fails to match germline, which may point to a read error. V is TRBV7-9 and J is TRBJ2-1, with D possibly TRBD2 on 5 matching bases. Germline V gene sequence: CDR1 SEHNR, CDR2 FQNEAQ (reference sequence). CDR3 length: 16 amino acids. The CDR3 spells CASSPRAAGSYNGQFF. The CDR3 DNA follows: TGTGCCAGCAGCCCGAGAGCGGCTGGCTCCTACAATGGGCAGTTCTTC. The entire variable domain, with the rest obtained from reference TRBV7-9 and TRBJ2-1, is as follows: DTGVSQNPRHKITKRGQNVTFRCDPISEHNRLYWYRQTLGQGPEFLTYFQNEAQLEKSRLLSDRFSAERPKGSFSTLEIQRTEQGDSAMYLCASSPRAAGSYNGQFFGPGTRLTVL.

With regard to this clonotype: The germline gene is not matched at one end of the junction; a read error may be the cause. The genes are TRBV11-2 and TRBJ2-3; 7 nucleotides agree with TRBD2. Germline assignment: CDR1 SGHAT and CDR2 FQNNGV. This CDR3 spans 17 amino acids. The CDR3 loop is CASSLAGLTYMSDMQYF. CDR3 sequence (DNA): TGTGCCAGCAGCTTAGCGGGACTAACGTACATGTCAGATATGCAGTATTTT.

Many counts were recorded for this clonotype. The V gene is TRBV30, the J gene TRBJ2-5; tentative D call: TRBD1 (7 bases). Germline CDR1 and CDR2: GTSNPN and SVGIG (reference sequence). Deletions cut 4 bases from V and 4 bases from J, with 13 bases between. This CDR3 spans 13 amino acids. In DNA form, the CDR3 reads TGTGCCTGGACCATTCAGGGGGGAGAGACCCAGTACTTC. This encodes CAWTIQGGETQYF.

As to this clonotype: This likely comes from a read error, as the CDR3 has no conserved phenylalanine or tryptophan at its end. The V gene is TRBV29-1, the J gene TRBJ2-5; a weak D match, TRBD1 (5 bases). This CDR3 contains 14 residues. Germline V gene sequence: CDR1 SQVTM, CDR2 ANQGSEA. The CDR3 DNA follows: TGCAACTCCACGAGGCCTGACAGAGGTGAGACCCAGTACCTC. It specifies CNSTRPDRGETQYL.

Many counts were recorded for this clonotype. This chain joins TRBV14 and TRBJ1-4; TRBD1 agrees at 7 bases. The germline CDR1 and CDR2 sequences are SGHDN and FVKESK. The trim removed 0 bases at V and 4 bases at J, leaving 5 bases unmatched. This CDR3 spans 16 amino acids. CDR3 loop: CASSQERGTVNEKLFF. As DNA, the CDR3 is TGTGCCAGCAGCCAAGAACGGGGGACAGTTAATGAAAAACTGTTTTTT.

As for this clonotype: Sequence at one end of the junction differs from germline and may be a read error. The V gene is TRBV5-1, the J gene TRBJ2-1; a possible D gene is TRBD2 (7 bases). CDR3 size: 14 residues. From germline, CDR1 is SGHRS and CDR2 YFSETQ. In DNA, the CDR3 is TGCGCCAGCAGCCAGGAGGGGGGGGCGTGGGAGCAATTCTTC. Its protein is CASSQEGGAWEQFF.

Points on this clonotype: The junction and the germline gene differ at one end; a read error may be behind it. The rearrangement uses TRBV10-3 and TRBJ1-1; no clear D gene. Germline values: CDR1 ENHRY, CDR2 SYGVKD. This CDR3 is built from 13 residues. The CDR3 spells CTIIEGVNTEAFF. CDR3 nucleotide sequence: TGTACCATCATCGAGGGTGTGAACACTGAAGCTTTCTTT.

This clonotype was observed at least ten times. This rearrangement joins TRBV12-3 or TRBV12-4 to TRBJ1-5; D is ambiguous. Trimming stripped 1 base from V and 0 bases from J, with 4 bases between. The CDR3 has 14 residues. CDR3 nucleotide sequence: TGTGCCAGCAGTTTAGTCAATAGCAATCAGCCCCAGCATTTT. Translation: CASSLVNSNQPQHF.

V and J are TRBV5-6 and TRBJ2-3; a possible D gene is TRBD1 (5 bases). The J call may not be correct, given that the DNA end is closer to TRBJ1-5. Germline CDR1 and CDR2: SGHDT and YYEEEE. The CDR3 has 12 amino acids. The CDR3 loop reads CASNSGTDTQHF. The CDR3, as DNA: TGTGCCAGCAACTCCGGGACGGATACGCAGCATTTT.

The chain employs TRBV11-2 and TRBJ2-4, with a possible D match to TRBD1 (6 bases). From germline, CDR1 is SGHAT and CDR2 FQNNGV. CDR3 length: 15 residues. CDR3: CANSSDRWGRDIQYF. The CDR3 DNA reads as TGTGCTAACAGCTCAGATCGTTGGGGGCGCGACATTCAGTACTTC.

Of note for this clonotype: Germline and junction disagree at one end, which may indicate a read error. The V and J genes are TRBV5-5 and TRBJ2-2, with 7 bases identical to TRBD1. The CDR3 is 15 amino acids. Looked up from germline, CDR1 is SGHKS and CDR2 is YYEKEE (reference sequence). DNA for the CDR3: TGTGCCAGCAGCCCGTCGACAGGGTTTACCGAGGAGTTGTTTTTT. Its translation is CASSPSTGFTEELFF. The variable domain in full, completed from reference TRBV5-5 and TRBJ2-2, reads DAGVTQSPTHLIKTRGQQVTLRCSPISGHKSVSWYQQVLGQGPQFIFQYYEKEERGRGNFPDRFSARQFPNYSSELNVNALLLGDSALYLCASSPSTGFTEELFFGEGSRLTVL.

This clonotype was recorded many times. This rearrangement joins TRBV12-3 or TRBV12-4 to TRBJ2-1; possible D gene TRBD2, 6 bases. V shed 3 bases and J shed 2 bases, with 14 bases lying between them. CDR3 size: 16 residues. The CDR3 coding sequence is TGTGCCAGCAGTTTGGGTCGGGAGTTAACCTACAATGAGCAGTTCTTC. It encodes CASSLGRELTYNEQFF.

As for this clonotype: It is likely a read error, because the conserved phenylalanine at the end of the CDR3 is missing. This chain connects TRBV11-2 to TRBJ2-2; D may be TRBD1 or TRBD2 (5 bases each). CDR1 is SGHAT and CDR2 is FQNNGV in the germline V gene. The CDR3 extends over 13 amino acids. CDR3 DNA sequence: TGTGCCAGCTGCTTAGATAGGACTGGGGGGCTGTTTCTT. Amino acids: CASCLDRTGGLFL.

Remarks on this clonotype: A much larger clone lies one base from this, so it may be a read error. The genes are TRBV5-4 and TRBJ2-1, with 9 nucleotides matching TRBD2. The length of the CDR3 is 15 residues. Germline V CDR1 and CDR2: SGHNT, YYREEE (reference sequence). The CDR3 loop is CASNLGGLATDEQFF. As DNA, the CDR3 is TGTGCCAGCAACTTGGGTGGACTAGCGACCGATGAGCAGTTCTTC.